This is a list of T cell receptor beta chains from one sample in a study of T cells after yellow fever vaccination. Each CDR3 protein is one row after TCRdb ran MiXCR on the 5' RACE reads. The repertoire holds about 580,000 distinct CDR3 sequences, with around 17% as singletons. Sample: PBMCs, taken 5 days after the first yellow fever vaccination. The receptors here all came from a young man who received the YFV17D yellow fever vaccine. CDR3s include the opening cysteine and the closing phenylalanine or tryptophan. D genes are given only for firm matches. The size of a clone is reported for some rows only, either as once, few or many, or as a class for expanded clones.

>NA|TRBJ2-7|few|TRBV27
CASSLMPGTYYEQYF
TGTGCCAGCAGTTTGATGCCCGGGACATACTACGAGCAGTACTTC
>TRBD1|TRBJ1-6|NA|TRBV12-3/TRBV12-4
CASSFGWDRASPLHF
TGTGCCAGCAGCTTCGGGTGGGACAGGGCTTCACCCCTCCACTTT
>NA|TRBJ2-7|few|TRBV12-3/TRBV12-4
CASSITVYEQYF
TGTGCCAGCAGTATAACAGTCTACGAGCAGTACTTC
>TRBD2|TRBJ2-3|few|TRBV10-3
CAIRSPFVSGDTDTQYF
TGTGCCATCAGGAGCCCATTCGTTAGCGGGGACACAGATACGCAGTATTTT
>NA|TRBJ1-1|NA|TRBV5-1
CASSSPGHGSMNTEAFF
TGCGCCAGCAGCTCGCCGGGACACGGCAGTATGAACACTGAAGCTTTCTTT
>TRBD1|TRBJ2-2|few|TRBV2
CASGARTGGHTGELFF
TGTGCCAGCGGAGCGAGGACAGGGGGTCACACCGGGGAGCTGTTTTTT
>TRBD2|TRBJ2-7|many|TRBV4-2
CASSHRLAGTYEQYF
TGTGCCAGCAGCCACCGACTAGCGGGTACCTACGAGCAGTACTTC
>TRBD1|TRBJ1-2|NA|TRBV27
CASSFRDSAIYGYTF
TGTGCCAGCAGTTTCCGGGACAGCGCCATATATGGCTACACCTTC
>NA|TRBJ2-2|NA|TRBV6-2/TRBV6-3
CASSYSGGQITGELFF
TGTGCCAGCAGTTACTCGGGGGGCCAAATCACCGGGGAGCTGTTTTTT
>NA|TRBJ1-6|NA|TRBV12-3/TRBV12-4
CASSFRQELNSPLHF
TGTGCCAGCAGTTTTCGGCAGGAACTTAATTCACCCCTCCACTTT
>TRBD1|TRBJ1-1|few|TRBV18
CASSPTDRDTEAFF
TGTGCCAGCTCACCGACTGACAGGGACACTGAAGCTTTCTTT
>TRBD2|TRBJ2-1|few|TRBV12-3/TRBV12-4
CASSLLAGGPLHEQFF
TGTGCCAGCAGTTTGCTAGCGGGGGGGCCTTTGCATGAGCAGTTCTTC
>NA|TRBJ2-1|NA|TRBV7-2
CASSFRTNEQFF
TGTGCCAGCAGCTTCAGGACCAATGAGCAGTTCTTC
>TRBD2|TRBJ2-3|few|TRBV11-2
CASSPRGSGGFRDQDTQYF
TGTGCCAGCAGCCCCAGAGGTAGCGGGGGTTTTCGCGATCAAGATACGCAGTATTTT
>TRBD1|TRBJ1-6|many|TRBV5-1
CASRWGGGFDSPLHF
TGCGCCAGCCGCTGGGGAGGGGGCTTTGATTCACCCCTCCACTTT
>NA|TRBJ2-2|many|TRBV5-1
CASSSLNTGELFF
TGCGCCAGCAGCTCACTCAACACCGGGGAGCTGTTTTTT
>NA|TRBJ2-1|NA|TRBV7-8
CASRPTWAGPGREQFF
TGTGCCAGCAGGCCCACGTGGGCGGGACCGGGCCGTGAGCAGTTCTTC
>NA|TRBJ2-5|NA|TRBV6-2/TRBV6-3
CASSSPQTRRETQYF
TGTGCCAGCAGTTCCCCCCAAACTAGGAGAGAGACCCAGTACTTC
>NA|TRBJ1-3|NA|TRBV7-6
CASSASPGNTIYF
TGTGCCAGCAGCGCCTCTCCGGGAAACACCATATATTTT
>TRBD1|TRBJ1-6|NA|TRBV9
CASSEGQPNSPLHF
TGTGCCAGCAGCGAGGGACAGCCTAATTCACCCCTCCACTTT
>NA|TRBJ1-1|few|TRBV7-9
CASSLGSAGTEAFF
TGTGCCAGCAGCTTAGGTTCGGCCGGCACTGAAGCTTTCTTT
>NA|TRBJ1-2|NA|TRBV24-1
CATSDMGSGYTF
TGTGCCACCAGTGATATGGGCAGTGGCTACACCTTC
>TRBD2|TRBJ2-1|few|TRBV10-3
CAISESRTSGYNEQFF
TGTGCCATCAGTGAGTCCCGGACTAGCGGTTACAATGAGCAGTTCTTC
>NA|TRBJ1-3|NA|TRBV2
CASRDGSGNTIYF
TGTGCCAGCAGGGACGGCTCTGGAAACACCATATATTTT
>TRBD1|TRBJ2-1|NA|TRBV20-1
CSARDRENEQFF
TGCAGTGCTCGGGACAGGGAGAATGAGCAGTTCTTC
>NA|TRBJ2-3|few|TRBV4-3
CASSPKPRITDTQYF
TGCGCCAGCAGCCCAAAGCCCAGGATCACAGATACGCAGTATTTT
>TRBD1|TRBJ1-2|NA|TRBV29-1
CSAGGQPKYYGYTF
TGCAGCGCCGGGGGACAGCCCAAATACTATGGCTACACCTTC
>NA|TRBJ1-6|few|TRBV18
CASSPFTGDRDSPLHF
TGTGCCAGCTCACCATTTACGGGGGATCGGGATTCACCCCTCCACTTT
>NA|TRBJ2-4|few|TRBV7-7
CASSLVTPAGSIAKNIQYF
TGTGCTAGCAGCTTAGTAACTCCGGCCGGTTCCATAGCCAAAAACATTCAGTACTTC
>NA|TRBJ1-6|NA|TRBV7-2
CASSYNIGDSPLHF
TGTGCCAGCAGCTACAACATCGGGGATTCACCCCTCCACTTT
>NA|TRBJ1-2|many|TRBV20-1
CSARVPGASYGYTF
TGCAGTGCTAGAGTCCCAGGGGCCTCCTATGGCTACACCTTC
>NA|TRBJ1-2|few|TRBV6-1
CASSTHQDSYGYTF
TGTGCCAGCAGTACCCACCAAGACAGTTATGGCTACACCTTC
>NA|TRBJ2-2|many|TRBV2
CASSFQGGTGELFF
TGTGCCAGCAGTTTCCAGGGGGGAACCGGGGAGCTGTTTTTT
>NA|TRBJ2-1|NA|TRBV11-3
CASSPGEGGTEQFF
TGTGCCAGCAGCCCCGGGGAGGGGGGTACGGAGCAGTTCTTC
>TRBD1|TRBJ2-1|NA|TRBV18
CASSLPGQGPNEQFF
TGTGCCAGCTCACTTCCGGGACAGGGTCCCAATGAGCAGTTCTTC
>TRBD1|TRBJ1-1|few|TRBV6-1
CASRPQPGQVNTEAFF
TGTGCCAGCAGACCCCAACCGGGACAGGTAAACACTGAAGCTTTCTTT
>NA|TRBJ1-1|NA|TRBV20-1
CSATTDRNTEAFF
TGCAGTGCTACGACGGACCGGAACACTGAAGCTTTCTTT
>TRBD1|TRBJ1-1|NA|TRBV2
CASSEGDRTTFF
TGTGCCAGCAGTGAAGGGGACAGGACAACTTTCTTT
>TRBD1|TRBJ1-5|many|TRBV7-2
CASSLNRGEQPQHF
TGTGCCAGCAGCCTGAACAGGGGAGAACAGCCCCAGCATTTT
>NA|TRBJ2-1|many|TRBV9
CASSVGGAGYNEQFF
TGTGCCAGCAGCGTAGGCGGGGCGGGCTACAATGAGCAGTTCTTC
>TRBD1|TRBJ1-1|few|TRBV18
CASSRGQILNTEAFF
TGTGCCAGCTCACGGGGACAGATTTTGAACACTGAAGCTTTCTTT
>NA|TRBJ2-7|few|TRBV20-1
CSARVVGTYEQYF
TGCAGTGCTAGAGTTGTGGGGACCTACGAGCAGTACTTC
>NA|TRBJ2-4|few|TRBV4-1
CASSQEGGTKNIQYF
TGCGCCAGCAGCCAAGAAGGGGGGACCAAAAACATTCAGTACTTC
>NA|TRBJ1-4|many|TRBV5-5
CASSSYSEEKLFF
TGTGCCAGCAGCTCATACTCAGAGGAAAAACTGTTTTTT
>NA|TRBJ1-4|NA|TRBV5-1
CASSPSPDSLSEKLFF
TGCGCCAGCAGCCCCAGCCCGGACAGCCTTTCCGAAAAACTGTTTTTT
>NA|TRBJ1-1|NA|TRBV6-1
CASRKKNTEAFF
TGTGCCAGCAGGAAGAAGAACACTGAAGCTTTCTTT
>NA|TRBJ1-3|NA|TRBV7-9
CASSLVPLGSGNTIYF
TGTGCCAGCAGCTTAGTACCCTTGGGTTCTGGAAACACCATATATTTT
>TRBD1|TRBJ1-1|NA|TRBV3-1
CASSGDRGTAEAFF
TGTGCCAGCAGCGGGGACAGGGGGACCGCTGAAGCTTTCTTT
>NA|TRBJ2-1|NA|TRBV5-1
CASSSQPSYNEQFF
TGCGCCAGCAGCTCCCAACCCTCCTACAATGAGCAGTTCTTC
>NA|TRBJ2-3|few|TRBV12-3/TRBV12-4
CASSPARSTDTQYF
TGTGCCAGCAGTCCCGCGCGAAGCACAGATACGCAGTATTTT
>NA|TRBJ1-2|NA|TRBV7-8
CASSPIRGGNYGYTF
TGTGCCAGCAGCCCTATCAGGGGAGGAAACTATGGCTACACCTTC
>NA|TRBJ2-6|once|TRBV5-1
CASSSLRTGRKMSSGANVLTF
TGCGCCAGCAGCTCACTCCGAACCGGCAGAAAAATGTCTTCTGGGGCCAACGTCCTGACTTTC
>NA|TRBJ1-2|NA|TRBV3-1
CASSQATAGYTF
TGTGCCAGCAGCCAAGCGACAGCTGGCTACACCTTC
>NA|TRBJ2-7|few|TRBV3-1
CASSPGPTSHEQYF
TGTGCCAGCAGCCCGGGGCCTACCAGCCACGAGCAGTACTTC
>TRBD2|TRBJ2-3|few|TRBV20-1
CSARDGTSSDTQYF
TGCAGTGCTAGAGATGGGACTAGTTCAGATACGCAGTATTTT
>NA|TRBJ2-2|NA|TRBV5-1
CASSLRGDGTGELFF
TGCGCCAGCAGCTTGAGAGGGGATGGAACCGGGGAGCTGTTTTTT